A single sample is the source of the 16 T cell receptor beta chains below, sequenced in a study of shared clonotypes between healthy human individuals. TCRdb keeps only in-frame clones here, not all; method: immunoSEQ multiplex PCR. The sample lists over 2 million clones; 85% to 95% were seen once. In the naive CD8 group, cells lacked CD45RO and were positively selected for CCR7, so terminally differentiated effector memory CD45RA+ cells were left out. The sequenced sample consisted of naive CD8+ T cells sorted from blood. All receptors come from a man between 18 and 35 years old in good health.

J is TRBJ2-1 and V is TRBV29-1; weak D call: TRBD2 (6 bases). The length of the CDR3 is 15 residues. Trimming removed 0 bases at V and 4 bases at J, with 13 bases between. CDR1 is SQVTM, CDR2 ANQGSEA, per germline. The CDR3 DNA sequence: TGCAGCGTTGAAGAGGGAGGCGGGACTTACAATGAGCAGTTCTTC. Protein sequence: CSVEEGGGTYNEQFF.

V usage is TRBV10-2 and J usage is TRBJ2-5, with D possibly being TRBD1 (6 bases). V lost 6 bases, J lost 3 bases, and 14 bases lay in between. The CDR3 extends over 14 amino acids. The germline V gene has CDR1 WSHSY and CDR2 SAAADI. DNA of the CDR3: TGCGCCAGCAGACCGGGACACTTGAAAGAGACCCAGTACTTC. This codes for CASRPGHLKETQYF.

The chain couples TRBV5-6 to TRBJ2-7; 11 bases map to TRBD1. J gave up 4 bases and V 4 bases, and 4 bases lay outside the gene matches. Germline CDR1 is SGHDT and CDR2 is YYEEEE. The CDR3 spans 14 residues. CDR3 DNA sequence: TGTGCCAGCAGCGACGGGACAGGGGGGTACGAGCAGTACTTC. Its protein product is CASSDGTGGYEQYF.

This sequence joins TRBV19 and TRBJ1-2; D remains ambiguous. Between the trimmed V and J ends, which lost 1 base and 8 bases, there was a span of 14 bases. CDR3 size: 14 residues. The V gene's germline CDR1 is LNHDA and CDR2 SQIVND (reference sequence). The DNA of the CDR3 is TGTGCCAGTAGTATAGGTGTCAGCGGCGAGGGCTACACCTTC. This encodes CASSIGVSGEGYTF.

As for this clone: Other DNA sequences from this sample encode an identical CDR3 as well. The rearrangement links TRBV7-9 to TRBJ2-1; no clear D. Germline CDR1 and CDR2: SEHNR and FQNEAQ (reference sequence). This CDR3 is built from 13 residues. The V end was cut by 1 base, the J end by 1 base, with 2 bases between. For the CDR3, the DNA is TGTGCCAGCAGCTTAGAGTCCTACAATGAGCAGTTCTTC. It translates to CASSLESYNEQFF.

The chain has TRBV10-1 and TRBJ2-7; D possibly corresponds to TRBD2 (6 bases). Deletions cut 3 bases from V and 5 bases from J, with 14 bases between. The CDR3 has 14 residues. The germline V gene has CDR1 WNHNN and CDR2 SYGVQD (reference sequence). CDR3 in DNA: TGCGCCAGCAGTGACGGGAGTCTAACGGACGAGCAGTACTTC. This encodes CASSDGSLTDEQYF.

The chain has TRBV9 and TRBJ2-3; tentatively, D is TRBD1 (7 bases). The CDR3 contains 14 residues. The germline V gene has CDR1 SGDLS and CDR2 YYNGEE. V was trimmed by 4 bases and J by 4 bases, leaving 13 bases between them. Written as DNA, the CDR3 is TGTGCCAGCAGCACTAGCACAGGGGCAGATACGCAGTATTTT. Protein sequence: CASSTSTGADTQYF.

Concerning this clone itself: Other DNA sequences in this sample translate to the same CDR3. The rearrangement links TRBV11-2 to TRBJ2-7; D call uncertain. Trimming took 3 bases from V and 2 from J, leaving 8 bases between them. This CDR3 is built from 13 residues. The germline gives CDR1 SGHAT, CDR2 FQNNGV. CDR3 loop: CASSLGRTYEQYF. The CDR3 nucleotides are TGTGCCAGCAGCTTGGGCAGGACCTACGAGCAGTACTTC.

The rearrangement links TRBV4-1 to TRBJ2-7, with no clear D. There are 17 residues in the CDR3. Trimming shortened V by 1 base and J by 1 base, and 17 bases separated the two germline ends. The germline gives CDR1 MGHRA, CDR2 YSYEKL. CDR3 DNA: TGCGCCAGCAGCCAAGTCCTCGCCCAAAAGACTTCCTACGAGCAGTACTTC. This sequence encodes CASSQVLAQKTSYEQYF.

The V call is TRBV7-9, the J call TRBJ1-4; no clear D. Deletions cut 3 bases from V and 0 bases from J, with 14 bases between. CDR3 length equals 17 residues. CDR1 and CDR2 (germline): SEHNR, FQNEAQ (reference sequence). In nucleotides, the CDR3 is TGTGCCAGCAGCTTGACCGTATCTTGGGCAACTAATGAAAAACTGTTTTTT. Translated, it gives CASSLTVSWATNEKLFF.

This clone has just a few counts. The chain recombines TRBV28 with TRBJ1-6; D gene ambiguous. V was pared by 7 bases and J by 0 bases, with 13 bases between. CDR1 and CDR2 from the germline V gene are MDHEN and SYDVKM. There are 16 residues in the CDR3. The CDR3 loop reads CASTKGDSSYNSPLHF. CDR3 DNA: TGTGCCAGCACAAAAGGTGATAGCTCCTATAATTCACCCCTCCACTTT.

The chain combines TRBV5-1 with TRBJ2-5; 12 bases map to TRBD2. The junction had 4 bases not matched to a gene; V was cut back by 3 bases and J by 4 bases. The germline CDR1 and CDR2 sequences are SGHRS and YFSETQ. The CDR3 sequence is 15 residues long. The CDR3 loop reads CASSYGTSGLETQYF. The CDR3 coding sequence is TGCGCCAGCAGCTACGGGACTAGCGGGTTAGAGACCCAGTACTTC.

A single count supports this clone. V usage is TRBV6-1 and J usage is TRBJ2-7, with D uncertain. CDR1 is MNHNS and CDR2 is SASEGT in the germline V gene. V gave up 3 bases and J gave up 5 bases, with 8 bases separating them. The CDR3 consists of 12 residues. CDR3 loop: CASSEVRHEQYF. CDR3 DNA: TGTGCCAGCAGTGAGGTCCGCCACGAGCAGTACTTC.

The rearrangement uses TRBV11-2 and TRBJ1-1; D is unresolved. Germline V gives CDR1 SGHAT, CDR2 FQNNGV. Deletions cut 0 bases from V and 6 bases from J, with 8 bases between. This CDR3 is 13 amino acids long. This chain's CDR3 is CASSLDLSAEAFF. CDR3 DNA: TGTGCCAGCAGCTTAGATCTTTCAGCTGAAGCTTTCTTT.

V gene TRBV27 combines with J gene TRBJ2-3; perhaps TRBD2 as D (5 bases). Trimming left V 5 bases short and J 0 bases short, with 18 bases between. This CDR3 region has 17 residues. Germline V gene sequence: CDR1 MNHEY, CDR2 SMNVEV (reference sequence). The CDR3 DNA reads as TGTGCCAGCAGTCCCACACTCACGGGAACTAGCACAGATACGCAGTATTTT. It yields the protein CASSPTLTGTSTDTQYF.

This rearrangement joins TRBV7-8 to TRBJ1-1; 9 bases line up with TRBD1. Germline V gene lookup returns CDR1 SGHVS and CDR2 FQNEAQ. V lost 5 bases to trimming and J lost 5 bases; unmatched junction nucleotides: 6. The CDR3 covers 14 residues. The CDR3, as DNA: TGTGCCAGCAGCGAAGGGACAGGGTGGACTGAAGCTTTCTTT. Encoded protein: CASSEGTGWTEAFF.